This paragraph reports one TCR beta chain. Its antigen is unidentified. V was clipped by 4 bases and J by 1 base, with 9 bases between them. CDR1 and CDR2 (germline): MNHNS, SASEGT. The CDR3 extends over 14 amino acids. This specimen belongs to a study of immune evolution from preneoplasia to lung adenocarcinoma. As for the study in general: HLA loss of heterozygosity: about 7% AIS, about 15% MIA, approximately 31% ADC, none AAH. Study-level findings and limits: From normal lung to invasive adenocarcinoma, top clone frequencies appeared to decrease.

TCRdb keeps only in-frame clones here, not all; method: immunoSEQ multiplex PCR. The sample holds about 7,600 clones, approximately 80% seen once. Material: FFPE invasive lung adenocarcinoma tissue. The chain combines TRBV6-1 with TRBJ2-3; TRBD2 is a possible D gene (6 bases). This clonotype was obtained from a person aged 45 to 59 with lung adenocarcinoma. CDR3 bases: TGTGCCAGCAGTGGGGGACTGGGCACAGATACGCAGTATTTT. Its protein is CASSGGLGTDTQYF.